Each of the 25 T cell receptor beta chains below was sequenced from the same sample in a study of T cell changes during pregnancy in multiple sclerosis (dated by TCRdb to between 2018 and 2021). Library creation used the immunoSEQ multiplex PCR assay. This is the immuneACCESS table as TCRdb keeps it, with only in-frame sequences that have V and J called. A part of the clones is gone; compared with another copy, unresolved V genes explain less than half, and the rest is unexplained. The sample table contains around 70,000 clones; only one count was recorded for roughly 91% of them. The ten most abundant clones make up about 0.27% of the sample. The sample consisted of CD4+ T cells from peripheral blood mononuclear cells, taken after pregnancy. The receptors here all came from a female donor with multiple sclerosis, enrolled in a pregnancy study.

This clone was observed a single time. The chain uses TRBV27 and TRBJ2-7; 12 bases agree with TRBD1. The germline V gene encodes CDR1 MNHEY and CDR2 SMNVEV (reference sequence). With 5 bases clipped from V and 5 bases from J, the junction kept 13 bases outside the gene matches. The CDR3 totals 17 residues. Here the CDR3 DNA reads TGTGCCAGCAGTCCCCTGCCTCCCGGGACAGGGGGCAACGAGCAGTACTTC. Translating it yields CASSPLPPGTGGNEQYF.

The chain has TRBV2 and TRBJ2-1; 10 bases match TRBD1. The V segment lost 4 bases and the J segment 7 bases; nucleotides outside the gene matches: 7. Germline CDR1 reads SNHLY; CDR2 reads FYNNEI. CDR3 length: 15 residues. CDR3 in amino acids: CASSGGTGVLNEQFF. The CDR3 bases are TGTGCCAGCAGTGGGGGGACAGGGGTTTTGAATGAGCAGTTCTTC.

The rearrangement links TRBV5-6 to TRBJ2-2, with a tentative D call TRBD1 (5 bases). CDR3 size: 15 residues. V was clipped by 2 bases and J by 10 bases, with 18 bases between them. The germline CDR1 and CDR2 sequences are SGHDT and YYEEEE. The chain's CDR3 is CASSFGRGSAEELFF. As DNA, the CDR3 is TGTGCCAGCAGCTTTGGAAGGGGAAGCGCCGAGGAGCTGTTTTTT.

Written as DNA, the CDR3 is TGTGCCAGCATTACTCCCCGGACAGAAGCGGAGTCGACCCAGTACTTC. This gives the protein CASITPRTEAESTQYF. The chain links TRBV25-1 to TRBJ2-5, with D perhaps matching TRBD1 (6 bases). This CDR3 is 16 amino acids long. V was trimmed by 7 bases and J by 7 bases, leaving 25 bases between them. CDR1 is MGHDK, CDR2 SYGVNS, per germline.

This chain uses TRBV30 with TRBJ2-1; 9 bases map to TRBD2. The CDR3 runs to 13 residues. Germline trimming cut 4 bases from V and 5 bases from J; bases unmatched to any gene: 3. Germline V gene sequence: CDR1 GTSNPN, CDR2 SVGIG (reference sequence). The CDR3: CAWNPSGDNEQFF. Here the CDR3 DNA reads TGTGCCTGGAACCCTAGCGGGGACAATGAGCAGTTCTTC.

This sequence joins TRBV29-1 and TRBJ1-1, with a weak D call TRBD1 (6 bases). The CDR3 sequence is 12 residues long. Germline V lookup: CDR1 SQVTM, CDR2 ANQGSEA. V was cut by 6 bases and J by 4 bases, with 12 bases left in between. For the CDR3, the DNA is TGCAGCGTAGTACAGGGCCTCACTGAAGCTTTCTTT. Protein product: CSVVQGLTEAFF. Full variable domain (outside the CDR3, taken from reference TRBV29-1 and TRBJ1-1): SAVISQKPSRDICQRGTSLTIQCQVDSQVTMMFWYRQQPGQSLTLIATANQGSEATYESGFVIDKFPISRPNLTFSTLTVSNMSPEDSSIYLCSVVQGLTEAFFGQGTRLTVV.

The V gene is TRBV19, the J gene TRBJ1-6; no reliable D call. Trimming shortened V by 3 bases and J by 7 bases, and 16 bases separated the two germline ends. Germline loops: CDR1 LNHDA, CDR2 SQIVND (reference sequence). This CDR3 comprises 16 residues. The DNA for the CDR3 is TGTGCCAGTAGTATTGGTCTCCTACCGCTGAATTCACCCCTCCACTTT. Protein: CASSIGLLPLNSPLHF. The full variable domain, with the rest looked up from reference TRBV19 and TRBJ1-6, is DGGITQSPKYLFRKEGQNVTLSCEQNLNHDAMYWYRQDPGQGLRLIYYSQIVNDFQKGDIAEGYSVSREKKESFPLTVTSAQKNPTAFYLCASSIGLLPLNSPLHFGNGTRLTVT.

V and J are TRBV5-1 and TRBJ2-5, with TRBD1 matching over 7 bases. V trimming: 0 bases; J trimming: 2 bases; junction bases outside the gene matches: 10. Germline V lookup: CDR1 SGHRS, CDR2 YFSETQ. The CDR3 runs to 17 residues. The CDR3 coding sequence is TGCGCCAGCAGCTTGGGGCCCCGACCGGGACAGCAAGAGACCCAGTACTTC. Translation: CASSLGPRPGQQETQYF.

The chain is built from TRBV19 and TRBJ1-5, with 8 positions matching TRBD1. Germline CDR1 is LNHDA and CDR2 is SQIVND (reference sequence). The CDR3 runs to 16 residues. The V gene end was trimmed by 6 bases and the J gene end by 6 bases; junction bases not matched to a gene: 13. The CDR3 DNA reads as TGTGCCAGTAGCAACACCGGACAGGGACGGAGTCAGCCCCAGCATTTT. It is translated as CASSNTGQGRSQPQHF.

This chain uses TRBV5-1 with TRBJ2-1; 7 bases agree with TRBD1. CDR1 is SGHRS, CDR2 YFSETQ, per germline. CDR3 size: 13 residues. V was clipped by 4 bases and J by 5 bases; unmatched bases: 3. CDR3 loop: CASSIGTDNEQFF. In DNA, the CDR3 is TGCGCCAGCAGCATTGGGACAGACAATGAGCAGTTCTTC.

V usage is TRBV5-1 and J usage is TRBJ1-1; 7 nucleotides agree with TRBD1. Germline CDR1 SGHRS, CDR2 YFSETQ. The J segment lost 3 bases and the V segment lost 9 bases, leaving 8 bases of the junction unmatched. CDR3 length: 13 residues. This chain's CDR3 is CATQGQKDTEAFF. CDR3 sequence (DNA): TGCGCCACCCAGGGACAGAAGGACACTGAAGCTTTCTTT. The whole variable domain, filled in from reference TRBV5-1 and TRBJ1-1, reads KAGVTQTPRYLIKTRGQQVTLSCSPISGHRSVSWYQQTPGQGLQFLFEYFSETQRNKGNFPGRFSGRQFSNSRSEMNVSTLELGDSALYLCATQGQKDTEAFFGQGTRLTVV.

The chain recombines TRBV27 with TRBJ2-1, with 10 nucleotides matching TRBD2. The germline gives CDR1 MNHEY, CDR2 SMNVEV (reference sequence). The V gene end was trimmed by 3 bases and the J gene end by 7 bases; junction bases not matched to a gene: 9. The CDR3 runs 16 residues. DNA for the CDR3: TGTGCCAGCAGTTTCTCCCAGGCTAGCGGGAGAAATGAGCAGTTCTTC. As protein: CASSFSQASGRNEQFF.

The V gene is TRBV7-2, the J gene TRBJ1-5; tentative D call: TRBD1 (5 bases). CDR3 length equals 15 residues. The V end lost 4 bases, the J end lost 2 bases, and 12 bases lay between the germline ends. Germline loops: CDR1 SGHTA, CDR2 FQGNSA. CDR3: CASSSPDRRNQPQHF. The CDR3 bases are TGTGCCAGCAGCTCCCCCGACAGACGCAATCAGCCCCAGCATTTT.

This chain links TRBV5-1 with TRBJ2-2, with 7 bases identical to TRBD2. The CDR3 has 16 residues. Germline V gene sequence: CDR1 SGHRS, CDR2 YFSETQ. The V segment lost 0 bases and the J segment 1 base; nucleotides outside the gene matches: 3. In DNA, the CDR3 is TGCGCCAGCAGCTTGGCGGCTAGCGGGAACACCGGGGAGCTGTTTTTT. It yields the protein CASSLAASGNTGELFF.

This sequence joins TRBV6-5 and TRBJ2-6, with D tentatively TRBD2 (5 bases). V was pared by 6 bases and J by 4 bases, with 7 bases between. The CDR3 runs 13 residues. Germline CDR1 is MNHEY and CDR2 is SVGAGI. The CDR3 sequence: CASRGVGANVLTF. The CDR3 DNA reads as TGTGCCAGCAGGGGAGTGGGGGCCAACGTCCTGACTTTC.

The chain uses TRBV7-9 and TRBJ2-6; unclear D gene. CDR1 and CDR2 (germline): SEHNR, FQNEAQ (reference sequence). The CDR3 is 16 residues long. Trimming pared 1 base from V and 0 bases from J, leaving 7 bases between. The CDR3 sequence: CASSLDRPSGANVLTF. In nucleotides, the CDR3 is TGTGCCAGCAGCTTAGACAGACCCTCTGGGGCCAACGTCCTGACTTTC.

The rearrangement links TRBV6-1 to TRBJ1-1; D is unclear. There are 12 residues in the CDR3. Germline V lookup: CDR1 MNHNS, CDR2 SASEGT. V was cut by 4 bases and J by 2 bases, with 5 bases left in between. The CDR3 coding sequence is TGTGCCAGCAGTGTATTTAACACTGAAGCTTTCTTT. It yields the protein CASSVFNTEAFF.

This clone was counted a single time. The chain uses TRBV5-1 and TRBJ2-5; 11 bases are shared with TRBD1. CDR3 size: 16 residues. After removal of 3 bases from V and 2 bases from J, the junction contained 6 bases not matched to a gene. The V gene's germline CDR1 is SGHRS and CDR2 YFSETQ. The CDR3 loop is CASSSGTGGHQETQYF. In nucleotides, the CDR3 is TGCGCCAGCAGCTCCGGGACAGGGGGTCATCAAGAGACCCAGTACTTC.

Written as DNA, the CDR3 is TGCGCCAGCAGCCCGGGACTAGCGGGAAGGGATGAGCAGTTCTTC. Translating it yields CASSPGLAGRDEQFF. The chain is built from TRBV5-1 and TRBJ2-1, with 13 positions matching TRBD2. Germline V gene sequence: CDR1 SGHRS, CDR2 YFSETQ. The CDR3 length is 15 residues. The trim removed 4 bases at V and 8 bases at J, leaving 6 bases unmatched. Full variable domain (outside the CDR3, taken from reference TRBV5-1 and TRBJ2-1): KAGVTQTPRYLIKTRGQQVTLSCSPISGHRSVSWYQQTPGQGLQFLFEYFSETQRNKGNFPGRFSGRQFSNSRSEMNVSTLELGDSALYLCASSPGLAGRDEQFFGPGTRLTVL.

In DNA form, the CDR3 reads TGTGCCAGCTCCCCCGACAGGGCCGCGGGCTACACCTTC. This encodes CASSPDRAAGYTF. V and J are TRBV18 and TRBJ1-2, with 7 bases aligning to TRBD1. V lost 6 bases to trimming and J lost 8 bases; unmatched junction nucleotides: 9. The CDR3 covers 13 residues. Germline V gene sequence: CDR1 KGHSH, CDR2 LQKENI.

The V gene is TRBV5-1, the J gene TRBJ2-2; D is undetermined. V was trimmed by 0 bases and J by 1 base, leaving 7 bases between them. The CDR3 has 15 amino acids. Germline CDR1 is SGHRS and CDR2 is YFSETQ. The DNA of the CDR3 is TGCGCCAGCAGCTTGGTGGAGCTGAACACCGGGGAGCTGTTTTTT. Protein product: CASSLVELNTGELFF.

V and J are TRBV6-1 and TRBJ2-7; 9 bases map to TRBD2. From germline, CDR1 is MNHNS and CDR2 SASEGT. V was pared by 6 bases and J by 9 bases, with 12 bases of the junction left unmatched. The CDR3 loop spans 14 amino acids. The CDR3 DNA follows: TGTGCCAGCAGCCGCGGGGGGGAGGTACGAGGGCAGTACTTC. This gives the protein CASSRGGEVRGQYF.

The chain has TRBV28 and TRBJ1-2; 8 nucleotides agree with TRBD1. Looked up from germline, CDR1 is MDHEN and CDR2 is SYDVKM. CDR3 length: 13 amino acids. J was trimmed by 8 bases and V by 6 bases; bases with no gene match: 8. The CDR3 reads CASRPTGGRGYTF. The CDR3 DNA sequence: TGTGCCAGCAGGCCTACAGGGGGGAGAGGCTACACCTTC.

The V call is TRBV18, the J call TRBJ2-3; TRBD2 matches at 13 bases. Trimming at V came to 3 bases and at J to 4 bases, leaving 4 bases not matched to a gene. In germline, CDR1 is KGHSH, CDR2 LQKENI. The CDR3 is made up of 16 amino acids. In DNA form, the CDR3 reads TGTGCCAGCTCACCGCGGACTAGCGGGAGTCCAGATACGCAGTATTTT. Translating gives CASSPRTSGSPDTQYF.

V is TRBV7-3 and J is TRBJ1-6; D might be TRBD1 (6 bases). V dropped 5 bases and J dropped 6 bases, with 17 bases sitting between them. Germline V gene data show CDR1 as SGHTA and CDR2 as FQGTGA. The CDR3 sequence is 16 residues long. CDR3 sequence: CASSQRGWGGNSPLHF. CDR3 bases: TGTGCCAGCAGCCAGAGGGGGTGGGGGGGTAATTCACCCCTCCACTTT.